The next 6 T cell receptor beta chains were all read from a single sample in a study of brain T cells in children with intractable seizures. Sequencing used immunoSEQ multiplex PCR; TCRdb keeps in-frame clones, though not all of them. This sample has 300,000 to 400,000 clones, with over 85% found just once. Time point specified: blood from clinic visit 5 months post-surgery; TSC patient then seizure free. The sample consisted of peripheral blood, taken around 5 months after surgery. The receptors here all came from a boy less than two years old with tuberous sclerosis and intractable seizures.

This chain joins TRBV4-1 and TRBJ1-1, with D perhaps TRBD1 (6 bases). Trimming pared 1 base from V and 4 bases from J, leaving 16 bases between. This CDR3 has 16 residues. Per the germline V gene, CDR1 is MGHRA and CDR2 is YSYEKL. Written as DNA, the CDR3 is TGCGCCAGCAGCCAAGGGGGGCCTACACTGGGCACTGAAGCTTTCTTT. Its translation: CASSQGGPTLGTEAFF.

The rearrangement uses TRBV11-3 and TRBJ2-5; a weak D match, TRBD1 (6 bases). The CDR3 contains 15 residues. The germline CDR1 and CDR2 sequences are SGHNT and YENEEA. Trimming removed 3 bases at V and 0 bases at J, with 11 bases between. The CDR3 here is CASSFRGFDQETQYF. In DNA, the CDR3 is TGTGCCAGCAGCTTCAGGGGATTTGACCAAGAGACCCAGTACTTC.

The DNA of the CDR3 is TGTGCCAGCAGCCCTGGGGAGGGGTCCTATGGCTACACCTTC. This encodes CASSPGEGSYGYTF. The chain recombines TRBV9 with TRBJ1-2; tentative D call: TRBD1 (5 bases). CDR3 length: 14 amino acids. Germline V CDR1 and CDR2: SGDLS, YYNGEE. Trimming cost V 4 bases and J 4 bases, with 14 bases left between them.

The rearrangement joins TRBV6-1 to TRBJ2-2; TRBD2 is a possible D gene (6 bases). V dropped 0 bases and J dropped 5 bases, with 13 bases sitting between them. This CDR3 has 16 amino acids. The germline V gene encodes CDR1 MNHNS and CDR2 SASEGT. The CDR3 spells CASSEASGGSTGELFF. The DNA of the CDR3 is TGTGCCAGCAGTGAAGCTAGCGGAGGATCTACCGGGGAGCTGTTTTTT.

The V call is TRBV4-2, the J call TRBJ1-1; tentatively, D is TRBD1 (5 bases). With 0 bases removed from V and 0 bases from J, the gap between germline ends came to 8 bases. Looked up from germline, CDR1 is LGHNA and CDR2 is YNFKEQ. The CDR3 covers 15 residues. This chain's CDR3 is CASSQDGGMNTEAFF. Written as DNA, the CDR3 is TGTGCCAGCAGCCAAGATGGGGGGATGAACACTGAAGCTTTCTTT.

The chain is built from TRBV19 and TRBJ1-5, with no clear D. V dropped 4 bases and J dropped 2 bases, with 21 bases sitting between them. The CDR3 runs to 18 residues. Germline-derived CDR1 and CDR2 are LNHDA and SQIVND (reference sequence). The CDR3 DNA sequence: TGTGCCAGTAGTACCTGGTTGGCGGGGTTGGAAGGCAATCAGCCCCAGCATTTT. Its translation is CASSTWLAGLEGNQPQHF. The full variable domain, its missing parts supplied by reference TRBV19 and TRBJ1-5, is DGGITQSPKYLFRKEGQNVTLSCEQNLNHDAMYWYRQDPGQGLRLIYYSQIVNDFQKGDIAEGYSVSREKKESFPLTVTSAQKNPTAFYLCASSTWLAGLEGNQPQHFGDGTRLSIL.